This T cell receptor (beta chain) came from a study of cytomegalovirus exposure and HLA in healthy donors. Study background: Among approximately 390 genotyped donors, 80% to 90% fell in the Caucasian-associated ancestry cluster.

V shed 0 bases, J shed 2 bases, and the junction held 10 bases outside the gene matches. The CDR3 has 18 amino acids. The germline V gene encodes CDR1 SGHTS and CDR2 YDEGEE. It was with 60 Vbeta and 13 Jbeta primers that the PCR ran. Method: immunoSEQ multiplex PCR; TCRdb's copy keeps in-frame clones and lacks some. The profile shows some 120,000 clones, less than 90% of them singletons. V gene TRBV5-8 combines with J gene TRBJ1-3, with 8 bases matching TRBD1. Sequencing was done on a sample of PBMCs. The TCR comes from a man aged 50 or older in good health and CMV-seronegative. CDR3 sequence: CASSLAFSLDRAGNTIYF. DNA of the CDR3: TGTGCCAGCAGCTTGGCTTTTTCACTGGACAGGGCTGGAAACACCATATATTTT.